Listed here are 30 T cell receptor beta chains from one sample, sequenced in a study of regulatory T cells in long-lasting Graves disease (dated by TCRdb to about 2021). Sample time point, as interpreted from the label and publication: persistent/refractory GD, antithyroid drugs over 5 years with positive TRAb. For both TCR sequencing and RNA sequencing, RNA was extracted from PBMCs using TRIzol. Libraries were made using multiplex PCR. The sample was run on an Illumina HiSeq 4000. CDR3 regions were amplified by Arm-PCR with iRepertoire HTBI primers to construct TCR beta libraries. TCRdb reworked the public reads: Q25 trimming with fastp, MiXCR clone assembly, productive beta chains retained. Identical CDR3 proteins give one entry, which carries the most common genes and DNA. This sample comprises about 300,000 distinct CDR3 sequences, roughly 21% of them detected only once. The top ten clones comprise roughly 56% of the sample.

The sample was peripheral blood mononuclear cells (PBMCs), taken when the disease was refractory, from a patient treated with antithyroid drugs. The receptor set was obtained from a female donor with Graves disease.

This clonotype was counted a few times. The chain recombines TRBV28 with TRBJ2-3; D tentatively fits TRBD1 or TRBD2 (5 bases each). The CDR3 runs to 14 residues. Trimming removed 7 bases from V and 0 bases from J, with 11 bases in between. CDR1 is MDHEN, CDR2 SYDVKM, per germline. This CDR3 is CASKGTDSTDTQYF. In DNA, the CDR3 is TGTGCCAGCAAAGGGACCGACAGCACAGATACGCAGTATTTT.

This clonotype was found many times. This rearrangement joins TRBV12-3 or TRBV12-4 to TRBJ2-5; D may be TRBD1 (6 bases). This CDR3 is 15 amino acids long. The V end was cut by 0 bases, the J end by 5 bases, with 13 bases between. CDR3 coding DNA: TGTGCCAGCAGTTTAGCTGGGGGCAGGGGTGAGACCCAGTACTTC. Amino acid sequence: CASSLAGGRGETQYF.

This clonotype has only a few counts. The CDR3 loop reads CASTFTGLGQPQHF. CDR3 sequence (DNA): TGTGCCAGTACCTTCACAGGGTTAGGACAGCCCCAGCATTTT. The chain employs TRBV19 and TRBJ1-5; a weak D match, TRBD1 (6 bases). The germline V gene encodes CDR1 LNHDA and CDR2 SQIVND (reference sequence). V was pared by 7 bases and J by 7 bases, with 17 bases between. This CDR3 comprises 14 residues. The full variable domain, rest sourced from reference TRBV19 and TRBJ1-5, is DGGITQSPKYLFRKEGQNVTLSCEQNLNHDAMYWYRQDPGQGLRLIYYSQIVNDFQKGDIAEGYSVSREKKESFPLTVTSAQKNPTAFYLCASTFTGLGQPQHFGDGTRLSIL.

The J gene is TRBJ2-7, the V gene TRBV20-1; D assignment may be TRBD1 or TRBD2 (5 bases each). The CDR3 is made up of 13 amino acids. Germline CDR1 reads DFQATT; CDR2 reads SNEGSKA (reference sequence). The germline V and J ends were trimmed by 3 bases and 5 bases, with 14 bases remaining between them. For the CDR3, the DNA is TGCAGTGCTAGGGGGGAGTATTACCACGAGCAGTACTTC. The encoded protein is CSARGEYYHEQYF.

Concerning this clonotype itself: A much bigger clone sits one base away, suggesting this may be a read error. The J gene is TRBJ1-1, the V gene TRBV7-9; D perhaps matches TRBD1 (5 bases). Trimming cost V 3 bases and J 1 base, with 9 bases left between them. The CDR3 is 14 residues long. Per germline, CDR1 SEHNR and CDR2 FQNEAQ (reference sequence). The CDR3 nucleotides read TGTGCCAGCAGCTTTAGCAGGGCGAACACTGAAGCTTTCTTT. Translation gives CASSFSRANTEAFF.

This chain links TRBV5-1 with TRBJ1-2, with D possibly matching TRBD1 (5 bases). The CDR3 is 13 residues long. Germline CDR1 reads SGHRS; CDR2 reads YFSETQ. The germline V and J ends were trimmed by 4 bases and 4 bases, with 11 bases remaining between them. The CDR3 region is CASSQGPAYGYTF. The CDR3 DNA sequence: TGCGCCAGCAGCCAGGGACCGGCCTATGGCTACACCTTC. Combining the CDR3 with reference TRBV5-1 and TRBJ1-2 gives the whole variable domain KAGVTQTPRYLIKTRGQQVTLSCSPISGHRSVSWYQQTPGQGLQFLFEYFSETQRNKGNFPGRFSGRQFSNSRSEMNVSTLELGDSALYLCASSQGPAYGYTFGSGTRLTVV.

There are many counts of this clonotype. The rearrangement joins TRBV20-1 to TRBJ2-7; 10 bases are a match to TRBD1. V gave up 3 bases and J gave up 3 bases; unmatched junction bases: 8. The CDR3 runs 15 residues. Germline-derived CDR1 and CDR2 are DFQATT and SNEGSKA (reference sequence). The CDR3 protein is CSARDGTGDHYEQYF. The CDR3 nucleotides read TGCAGTGCTAGGGATGGGACAGGGGACCACTACGAGCAGTACTTC.

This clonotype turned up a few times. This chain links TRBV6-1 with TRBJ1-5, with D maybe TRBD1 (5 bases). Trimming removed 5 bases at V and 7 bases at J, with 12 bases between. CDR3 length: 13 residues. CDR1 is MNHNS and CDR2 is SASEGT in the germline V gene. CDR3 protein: CASSTGGEQPQHF. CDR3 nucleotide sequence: TGTGCCAGCAGTACGGGGGGGGAACAGCCCCAGCATTTT.

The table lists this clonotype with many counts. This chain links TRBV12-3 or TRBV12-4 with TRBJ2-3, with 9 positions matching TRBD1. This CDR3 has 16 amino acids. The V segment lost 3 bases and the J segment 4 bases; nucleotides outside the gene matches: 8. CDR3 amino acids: CASSFSGTGFSDTQYF. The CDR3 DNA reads TGTGCCAGCAGTTTCTCGGGGACAGGGTTTTCAGATACGCAGTATTTT.

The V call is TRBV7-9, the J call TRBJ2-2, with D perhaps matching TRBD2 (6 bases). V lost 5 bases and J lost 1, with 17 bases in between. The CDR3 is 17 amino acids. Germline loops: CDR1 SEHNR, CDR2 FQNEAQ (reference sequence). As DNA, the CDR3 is TGTGCCAGCAGCCCGCGGATTAGCGGAGGGAACACCGGGGAGCTGTTTTTT. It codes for CASSPRISGGNTGELFF.

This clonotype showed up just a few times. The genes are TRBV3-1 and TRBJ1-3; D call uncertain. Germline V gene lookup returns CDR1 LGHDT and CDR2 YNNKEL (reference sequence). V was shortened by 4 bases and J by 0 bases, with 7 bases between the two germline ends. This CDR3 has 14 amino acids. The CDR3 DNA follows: TGTGCCAGCAGCCCTTCCGACTCTGGAAACACCATATATTTT. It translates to CASSPSDSGNTIYF. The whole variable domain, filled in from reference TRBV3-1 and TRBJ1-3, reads DTAVSQTPKYLVTQMGNDKSIKCEQNLGHDTMYWYKQDSKKFLKIMFSYNNKELIINETVPNRFSPKSPDKAHLNLHINSLELGDSAVYFCASSPSDSGNTIYFGEGSWLTVV.

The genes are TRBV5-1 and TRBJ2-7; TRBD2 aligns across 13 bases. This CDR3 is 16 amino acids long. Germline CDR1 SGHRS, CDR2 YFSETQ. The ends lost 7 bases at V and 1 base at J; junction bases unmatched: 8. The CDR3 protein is CASGPILAGGSYEQYF. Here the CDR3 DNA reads TGCGCCAGCGGCCCAATACTAGCGGGAGGGTCCTACGAGCAGTACTTC.

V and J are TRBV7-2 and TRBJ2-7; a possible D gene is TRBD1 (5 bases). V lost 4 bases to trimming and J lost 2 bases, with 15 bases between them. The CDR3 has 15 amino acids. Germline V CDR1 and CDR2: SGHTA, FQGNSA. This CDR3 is CASSSPGKPPYEQYF. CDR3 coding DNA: TGTGCCAGCAGCTCCCCAGGGAAGCCTCCCTACGAGCAGTACTTC.

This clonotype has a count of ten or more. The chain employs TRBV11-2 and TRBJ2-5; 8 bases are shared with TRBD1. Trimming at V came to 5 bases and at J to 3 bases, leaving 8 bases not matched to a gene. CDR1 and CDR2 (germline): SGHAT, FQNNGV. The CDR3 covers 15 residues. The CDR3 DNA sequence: TGTGCCAGCAGCCACTGGACAGGGAATAAAGAGACCCAGTACTTC. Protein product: CASSHWTGNKETQYF.

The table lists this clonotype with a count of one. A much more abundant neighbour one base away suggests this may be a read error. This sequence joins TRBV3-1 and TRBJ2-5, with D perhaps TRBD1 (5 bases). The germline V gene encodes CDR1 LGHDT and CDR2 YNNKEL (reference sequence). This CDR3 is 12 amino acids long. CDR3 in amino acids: CASLDNQGTQYF. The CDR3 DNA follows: TGTGCCAGCCTGGACAATCAAGGGACCCAGTACTTC.

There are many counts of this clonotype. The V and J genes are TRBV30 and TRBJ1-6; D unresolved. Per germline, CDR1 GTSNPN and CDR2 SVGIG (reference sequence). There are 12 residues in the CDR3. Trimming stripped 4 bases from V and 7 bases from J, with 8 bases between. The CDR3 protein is CAWMRSNSPLHF. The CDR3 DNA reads TGTGCCTGGATGAGGTCCAATTCACCCCTCCACTTT.

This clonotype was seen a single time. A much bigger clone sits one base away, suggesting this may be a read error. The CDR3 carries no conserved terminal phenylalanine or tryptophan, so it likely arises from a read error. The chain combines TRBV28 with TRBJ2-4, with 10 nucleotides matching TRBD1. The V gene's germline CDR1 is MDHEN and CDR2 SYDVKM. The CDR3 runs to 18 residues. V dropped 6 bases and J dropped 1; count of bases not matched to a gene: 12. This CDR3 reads CASSYPGQGILAKNIQYL. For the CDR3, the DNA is TGTGCCAGCAGCTACCCGGGACAGGGGATTCTTGCCAAAAACATTCAGTACCTC.

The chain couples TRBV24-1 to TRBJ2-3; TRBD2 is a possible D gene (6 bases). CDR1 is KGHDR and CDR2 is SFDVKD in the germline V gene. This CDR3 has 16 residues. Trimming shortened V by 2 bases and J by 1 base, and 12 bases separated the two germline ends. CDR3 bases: TGTGCCACCAGTGATTCATTAGGAGGGGGCACAGATACGCAGTATTTT. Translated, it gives CATSDSLGGGTDTQYF.

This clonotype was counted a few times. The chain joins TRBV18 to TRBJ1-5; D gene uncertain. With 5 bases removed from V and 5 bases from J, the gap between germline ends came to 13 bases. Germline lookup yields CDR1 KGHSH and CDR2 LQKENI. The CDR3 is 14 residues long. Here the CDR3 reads CASSVARSDQPQHF. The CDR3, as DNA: TGTGCCAGCTCAGTCGCGAGGAGTGATCAGCCCCAGCATTTT.

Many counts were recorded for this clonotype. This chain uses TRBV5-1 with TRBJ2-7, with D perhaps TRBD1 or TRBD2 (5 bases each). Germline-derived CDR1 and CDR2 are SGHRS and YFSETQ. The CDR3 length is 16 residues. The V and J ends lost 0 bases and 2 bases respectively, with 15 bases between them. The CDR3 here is CASSLGGPKSTYEQYF. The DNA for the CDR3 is TGCGCCAGCAGCTTGGGGGGACCGAAGAGCACCTACGAGCAGTACTTC.

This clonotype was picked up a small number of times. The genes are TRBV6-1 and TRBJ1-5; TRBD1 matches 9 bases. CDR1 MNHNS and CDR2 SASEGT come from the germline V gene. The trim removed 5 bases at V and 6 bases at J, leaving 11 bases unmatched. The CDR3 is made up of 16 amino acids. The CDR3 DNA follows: TGTGCCAGCAGTCTTCGGACAGGGGAATACAGTCAGCCCCAGCATTTT. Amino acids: CASSLRTGEYSQPQHF.

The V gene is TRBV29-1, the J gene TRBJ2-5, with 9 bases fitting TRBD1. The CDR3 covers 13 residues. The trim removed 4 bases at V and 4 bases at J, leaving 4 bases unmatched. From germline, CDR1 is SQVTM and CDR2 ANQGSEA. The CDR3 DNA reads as TGCAGCGTTGCACAGGGGGCTCGAGAGACCCAGTACTTC. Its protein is CSVAQGARETQYF.

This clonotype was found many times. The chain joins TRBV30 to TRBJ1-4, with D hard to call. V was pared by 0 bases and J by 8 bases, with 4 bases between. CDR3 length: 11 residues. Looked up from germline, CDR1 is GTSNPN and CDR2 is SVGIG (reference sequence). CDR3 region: CAWSVREKLFF. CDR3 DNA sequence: TGTGCCTGGAGTGTACGGGAAAAACTGTTTTTT.

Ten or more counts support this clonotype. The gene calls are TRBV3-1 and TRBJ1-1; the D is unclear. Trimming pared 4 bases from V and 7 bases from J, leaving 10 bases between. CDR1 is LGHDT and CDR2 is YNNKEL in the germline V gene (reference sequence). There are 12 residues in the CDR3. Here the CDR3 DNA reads TGTGCCAGCAGCCGCAGGCCCTATGAAGCTTTCTTT. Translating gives CASSRRPYEAFF.

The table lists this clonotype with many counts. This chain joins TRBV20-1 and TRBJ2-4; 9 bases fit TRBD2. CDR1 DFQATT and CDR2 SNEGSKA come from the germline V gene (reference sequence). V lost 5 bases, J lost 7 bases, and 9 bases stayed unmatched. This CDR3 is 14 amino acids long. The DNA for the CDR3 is TGCAGTGCTCGCCCGGGACTAGCTCAGAACATTCAGTACTTC. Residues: CSARPGLAQNIQYF.

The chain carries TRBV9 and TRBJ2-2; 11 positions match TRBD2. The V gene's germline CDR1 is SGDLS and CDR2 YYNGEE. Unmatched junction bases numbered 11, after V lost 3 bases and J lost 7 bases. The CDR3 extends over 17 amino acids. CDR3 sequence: CASSEPLAGGVGGELFF. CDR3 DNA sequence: TGTGCCAGCAGCGAACCCCTAGCGGGAGGAGTCGGCGGGGAGCTGTTTTTT.

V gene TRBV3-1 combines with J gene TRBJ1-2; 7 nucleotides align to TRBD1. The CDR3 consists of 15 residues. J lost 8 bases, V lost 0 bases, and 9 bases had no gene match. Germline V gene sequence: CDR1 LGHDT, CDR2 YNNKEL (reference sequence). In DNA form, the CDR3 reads TGTGCCAGCAGCCAAGATCAGGAGACAGGGCTCGGCTACACCTTC. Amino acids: CASSQDQETGLGYTF.

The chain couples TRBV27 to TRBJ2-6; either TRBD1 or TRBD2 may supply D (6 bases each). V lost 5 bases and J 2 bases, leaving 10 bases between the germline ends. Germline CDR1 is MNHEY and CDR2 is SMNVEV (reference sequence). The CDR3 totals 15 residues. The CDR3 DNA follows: TGTGCCAGCAGTAGGGGGGACCCTGGGGCCAACGTCCTGACTTTC. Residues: CASSRGDPGANVLTF.

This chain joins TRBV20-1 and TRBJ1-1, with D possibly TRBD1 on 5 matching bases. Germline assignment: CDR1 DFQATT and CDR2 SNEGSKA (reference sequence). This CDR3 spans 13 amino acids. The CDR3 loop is CSPKTGGNTEAFF. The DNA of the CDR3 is TGCAGCCCCAAAACGGGGGGGAACACTGAAGCTTTCTTT.

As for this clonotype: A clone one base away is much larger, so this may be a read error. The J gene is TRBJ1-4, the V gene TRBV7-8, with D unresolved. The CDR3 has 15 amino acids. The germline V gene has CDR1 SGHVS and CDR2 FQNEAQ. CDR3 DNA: TGTGCCAGCAGCTTAGCTCTGCAGGATAATGAAAAACCGTTTTTT. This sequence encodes CASSLALQDNEKPFF.